The 32 T cell receptor beta chains in this list originate from one sample, sequenced in a study of cytomegalovirus exposure and HLA in healthy donors. Amplification used 60 Vbeta primers and 13 Jbeta primers. Assay: immunoSEQ multiplex PCR; the TCRdb copy retains only in-frame clones and omits some. Of some 120,000 clones in the sample, 77% were seen once. Sequenced: PBMCs. The source of these receptors is a human donor in good health.

V gene TRBV4-2 combines with J gene TRBJ2-2; 7 bases line up with TRBD1. The CDR3 runs to 14 residues. Germline V gene data show CDR1 as LGHNA and CDR2 as YNFKEQ. The junction had 6 bases not matched to a gene; V was cut back by 5 bases and J by 6 bases. The CDR3 is CASSSRTGPGELFF. The CDR3 bases are TGTGCCAGCAGCTCGAGGACAGGACCCGGGGAGCTGTTTTTT.

This clone was seen a few times. The V gene is TRBV5-1, the J gene TRBJ2-2; TRBD1 aligns across 9 bases. This CDR3 spans 14 amino acids. CDR1 SGHRS and CDR2 YFSETQ come from the germline V gene. Trimming removed 4 bases from V and 6 bases from J; junction bases left unmatched: 4. This chain's CDR3 is CASSLGQGPGELFF. In DNA, the CDR3 is TGCGCCAGCAGCCTGGGACAGGGTCCCGGGGAGCTGTTTTTT.

The rearrangement joins TRBV5-1 to TRBJ2-3, with TRBD2 identical over 7 bases. The CDR3 contains 15 residues. CDR1 is SGHRS and CDR2 is YFSETQ in the germline V gene. J lost 3 bases, V lost 2 bases, and 6 bases had no gene match. In DNA, the CDR3 is TGCGCCAGCAGCTTCGGCGGCGGGAGAACAGATACGCAGTATTTT. It encodes CASSFGGGRTDTQYF.

The chain couples TRBV6-5 to TRBJ2-7, with 14 bases matching TRBD2. The CDR3 sequence is 16 residues long. Trimming cost V 3 bases and J 5 bases; bases outside gene matches: 6. CDR1 and CDR2 (germline): MNHEY, SVGAGI. This chain's CDR3 is CASSYRLAGGTHEQYF. CDR3 in DNA: TGTGCCAGCAGTTATCGACTAGCGGGAGGGACCCACGAGCAGTACTTC.

This rearrangement joins TRBV2 to TRBJ2-1, with TRBD1 matching over 10 bases. The V gene end was trimmed by 1 base and the J gene end by 3 bases; junction bases not matched to a gene: 0. Germline lookup yields CDR1 SNHLY and CDR2 FYNNEI. The CDR3 spans 15 residues. CDR3 region: CASSEGTGGYNEQFF. In nucleotides, the CDR3 is TGTGCCAGCAGTGAAGGGACAGGGGGCTACAATGAGCAGTTCTTC.

In this sample, this clone turned up a few times. The chain recombines TRBV29-1 with TRBJ2-3, with TRBD2 identical over 9 bases. Germline trimming cut 7 bases from V and 3 bases from J; bases unmatched to any gene: 11. There are 15 residues in the CDR3. CDR1 is SQVTM and CDR2 is ANQGSEA in the germline V gene. The CDR3 reads CSGSRAGGRTDTQYF. CDR3 DNA sequence: TGCAGCGGCAGTCGCGCGGGAGGGAGGACAGATACGCAGTATTTT.

V usage is TRBV19 and J usage is TRBJ1-1, with D perhaps matching TRBD1 (6 bases). Germline-derived CDR1 and CDR2 are LNHDA and SQIVND (reference sequence). The CDR3 covers 14 residues. With 5 bases removed from V and 0 bases from J, the gap between germline ends came to 10 bases. The CDR3 region has the DNA TGTGCCAGTAGTCCGGACAGAATGAACACTGAAGCTTTCTTT. Translating gives CASSPDRMNTEAFF.

The chain employs TRBV18 and TRBJ1-5; 7 bases agree with TRBD1. V lost 5 bases and J lost 3; bases outside the gene matches: 4. The germline V gene encodes CDR1 KGHSH and CDR2 LQKENI. CDR3 length equals 14 residues. CDR3 amino acids: CASSFGTANQPQHF. The CDR3, as DNA: TGTGCCAGCTCATTTGGGACAGCCAATCAGCCCCAGCATTTT.

Note on this clone: The junction departs from the called germline gene at one end, perhaps through a read error. The V gene is TRBV7-7, the J gene TRBJ1-1, with 7 bases lining up with TRBD1. Germline V lookup: CDR1 SSHAT, CDR2 FNYEAQ (reference sequence). This CDR3 comprises 15 residues. The CDR3 DNA sequence: TGTGCTAGCAGCTCTCTAACAGGGGAGAACACTGAAGCTTTCTTT. Residues: CASSSLTGENTEAFF.

The chain recombines TRBV29-1 with TRBJ2-1; D might be TRBD2 (7 bases). V lost 6 bases, J lost 0 bases, and 18 bases lay in between. This CDR3 spans 16 amino acids. Germline V gene lookup returns CDR1 SQVTM and CDR2 ANQGSEA. The CDR3 DNA sequence: TGCAGCGTCCGGGAGTGGGGGGGCGACTCCTACAATGAGCAGTTCTTC. Its translation: CSVREWGGDSYNEQFF.

The chain couples TRBV27 to TRBJ1-2; D not resolved. The germline V and J ends were trimmed by 4 bases and 7 bases, with 16 bases remaining between them. Germline V CDR1 and CDR2: MNHEY, SMNVEV (reference sequence). The CDR3 contains 14 residues. The CDR3 here is CASSYTDPEGGYTF. DNA of the CDR3: TGTGCCAGCAGTTACACCGACCCCGAGGGTGGCTACACCTTC.

The chain employs TRBV21-1 and TRBJ2-1; no check of the table's D call, TRBD2, against the DNA was made. TRBV21-1 is a pseudogene segment. The CDR3 is made up of 17 amino acids. The CDR3 here is CASSKPPTSGSPRGQFF. The CDR3 DNA sequence: TGTGCCAGCAGCAAACCCCCGACTAGCGGGAGTCCTAGAGGGCAGTTCTTC.

This sequence joins TRBV4-1 and TRBJ2-7, with 12 bases identical to TRBD2. CDR3 length: 16 amino acids. Germline assignment: CDR1 MGHRA and CDR2 YSYEKL. V trimming: 1 base; J trimming: 4 bases; junction bases outside the gene matches: 5. The CDR3 here is CASSQVGTSGYYEQYF. In DNA form, the CDR3 reads TGCGCCAGCAGCCAAGTAGGGACTAGCGGGTATTACGAGCAGTACTTC.

V is TRBV27 and J is TRBJ2-7, with 13 bases that match TRBD2. Trimming took 8 bases from V and 7 from J; bases not matched to a gene: 17. The CDR3 length is 17 residues. The germline V gene has CDR1 MNHEY and CDR2 SMNVEV (reference sequence). CDR3 protein: CASGSHQLAGGPGEQYF. The CDR3 bases are TGTGCCAGCGGTTCCCACCAACTAGCGGGAGGGCCGGGGGAGCAGTACTTC.

The genes are TRBV6-5 and TRBJ1-1, with 7 bases fitting TRBD1. Germline V gene sequence: CDR1 MNHEY, CDR2 SVGAGI. This CDR3 spans 15 amino acids. V lost 2 bases and J lost 5; bases outside the gene matches: 8. CDR3 residues: CASSYRDSVATEAFF. The CDR3 DNA follows: TGTGCCAGCAGTTACCGGGACAGCGTAGCAACTGAAGCTTTCTTT.

J is TRBJ1-2 and V is TRBV28; weak D call: TRBD1 (5 bases). CDR3 length equals 13 residues. Germline assignment: CDR1 MDHEN and CDR2 SYDVKM. V lost 6 bases and J lost 2, with 10 bases in between. The DNA for the CDR3 is TGTGCCAGCAGAGGAGGGGTGAACTATGGCTACACCTTC. It codes for CASRGGVNYGYTF.

V and J are TRBV27 and TRBJ2-6; D is perhaps TRBD1 (6 bases). V was clipped by 2 bases and J by 0 bases, with 11 bases between them. This CDR3 contains 17 residues. Germline V CDR1 and CDR2: MNHEY, SMNVEV (reference sequence). CDR3 DNA: TGTGCCAGCAGTTTAAGGGGGTGGGCCTCTGGGGCCAACGTCCTGACTTTC. Its translation: CASSLRGWASGANVLTF.

V gene TRBV15 combines with J gene TRBJ2-7; D not certain. Per germline, CDR1 LNHNV and CDR2 YYDKDF (reference sequence). There are 18 residues in the CDR3. V was cut by 0 bases and J by 2 bases, with 20 bases left in between. The CDR3 protein is CATSRDSPRSGQPYEQYF. The CDR3 DNA reads as TGTGCCACCAGCAGAGATAGTCCCCGGTCTGGGCAGCCCTACGAGCAGTACTTC.

This clone was counted a single time. The rearrangement joins TRBV28 to TRBJ2-7; D is perhaps TRBD2 (6 bases). In germline, CDR1 is MDHEN, CDR2 SYDVKM. V lost 5 bases, J lost 0 bases, and 14 bases lay in between. The CDR3 totals 15 residues. This CDR3 reads CASSARWGVSYEQYF. In DNA form, the CDR3 reads TGTGCCAGCAGTGCTAGGTGGGGGGTCTCCTACGAGCAGTACTTC.

The chain employs TRBV6-1 and TRBJ2-7; 11 positions agree with TRBD1. With V trimmed by 6 bases and J by 6 bases, 4 bases remained unmatched. Germline assignment: CDR1 MNHNS and CDR2 SASEGT. This CDR3 has 13 residues. CDR3 nucleotides: TGTGCCAGCAGCGCCGGGACAGGGGGCGAGCAGTACTTC. Residues: CASSAGTGGEQYF.

Notes on this clone: Other nucleotide sequences from this sample produce the same CDR3. The CDR3 sequence: CASSLNTGELFF. In nucleotides, the CDR3 is TGTGCCAGCAGCTTGAACACCGGGGAGCTGTTTTTT. This sequence joins TRBV27 and TRBJ2-2, with D unclear. With 6 bases removed from V and 1 base from J, the gap between germline ends came to 3 bases. From germline, CDR1 is MNHEY and CDR2 SMNVEV (reference sequence). CDR3 size: 12 residues.

CDR3 region: CASSRRLAGGPDGELFF. The CDR3 DNA reads as TGCGCCAGCAGCCGTAGACTAGCGGGAGGGCCGGACGGGGAGCTGTTTTTT. The V gene is TRBV5-1, the J gene TRBJ2-2, with TRBD2 identical over 14 bases. CDR1 is SGHRS, CDR2 YFSETQ, per germline. The trim removed 4 bases at V and 7 bases at J, leaving 9 bases unmatched. The CDR3 spans 17 residues.

A note on this clone: The germline gene is not matched at one end of the junction; a read error may be the cause. V and J are TRBV28 and TRBJ1-2, with D perhaps matching TRBD1 (6 bases). This CDR3 contains 13 residues. Germline assignment: CDR1 MDHEN and CDR2 SYDVKM. Here the CDR3 DNA reads TGTGCCAGCATCCCCAGGGGTCTCTATGGCCACACCTTC. Translated: CASIPRGLYGHTF.

The chain is built from TRBV5-6 and TRBJ2-2; 9 bases align to TRBD1. The CDR3 length is 16 residues. The germline V gene encodes CDR1 SGHDT and CDR2 YYEEEE. Germline trimming cut 0 bases from V and 4 bases from J; bases unmatched to any gene: 4. CDR3 protein: CASSLGQGVVTGELFF. Here the CDR3 DNA reads TGTGCCAGCAGCTTGGGACAGGGGGTGGTCACCGGGGAGCTGTTTTTT.

In its sample, this clone was seen a few times. CDR3 DNA sequence: TGTGCCAGCAGCTTAGAGCCTGGGACTAGCGGGAGGGCCCGGCAGTTCTTC. Translation: CASSLEPGTSGRARQFF. V usage is TRBV11-3 and J usage is TRBJ2-1; 16 bases fit TRBD2. Trimming at V came to 0 bases and at J to 12 bases, leaving 8 bases not matched to a gene. Germline V gives CDR1 SGHNT, CDR2 YENEEA. This CDR3 has 17 residues.

The chain links TRBV5-1 to TRBJ2-1; no definite D call. Between the trimmed V and J ends, which lost 2 bases and 0 bases, there was a span of 9 bases. There are 15 residues in the CDR3. The V gene's germline CDR1 is SGHRS and CDR2 YFSETQ. The CDR3 loop reads CASSLAVNSYNEQFF. CDR3 in DNA: TGCGCCAGCAGCTTAGCCGTTAACTCCTACAATGAGCAGTTCTTC.

This chain connects TRBV19 to TRBJ2-7; 11 nucleotides align to TRBD2. The germline V gene encodes CDR1 LNHDA and CDR2 SQIVND (reference sequence). This CDR3 region has 15 residues. The V segment lost 4 bases and the J segment 6 bases; nucleotides outside the gene matches: 8. Here the CDR3 reads CASSRELAGDREQYF. The CDR3, as DNA: TGTGCCAGTAGTAGGGAACTAGCGGGAGACCGCGAGCAGTACTTC.

The rearrangement uses TRBV7-2 and TRBJ2-7; no definite D call. The length of the CDR3 is 11 residues. Trimming cost V 6 bases and J 3 bases, with 6 bases left between them. CDR1 and CDR2 from the germline V gene are SGHTA and FQGNSA. CDR3 sequence reads: CASRQRYEQYF. The CDR3 DNA reads TGTGCCAGCAGACAACGCTACGAGCAGTACTTC.

The chain uses TRBV5-4 and TRBJ2-3, with TRBD1 as a possible D gene (6 bases). The V end was cut by 2 bases, the J end by 9 bases, with 10 bases between. This CDR3 has 12 amino acids. Germline CDR1 SGHNT, CDR2 YYREEE (reference sequence). CDR3 sequence reads: CASSLQGGTQYF. CDR3 nucleotide sequence: TGTGCCAGCAGCTTACAGGGTGGGACGCAGTATTTT.

The chain couples TRBV11-2 to TRBJ1-4; D is unresolved. The germline V and J ends were trimmed by 2 bases and 1 base, with 8 bases remaining between them. The germline CDR1 and CDR2 sequences are SGHAT and FQNNGV. This CDR3 has 15 residues. This chain's CDR3 is CASSLKGETNEKLFF. The CDR3 DNA sequence: TGTGCCAGCAGCTTAAAGGGAGAAACTAATGAAAAACTGTTTTTT.

The CDR3 here is CASRFGEGVYGYTF. CDR3 DNA sequence: TGTGCCAGCAGATTCGGGGAGGGGGTGTATGGCTACACCTTC. The V gene is TRBV6-5, the J gene TRBJ1-2; D might be TRBD1 (6 bases). With 6 bases removed from V and 5 bases from J, the gap between germline ends came to 16 bases. CDR1 is MNHEY and CDR2 is SVGAGI in the germline V gene. This CDR3 has 14 residues.

The V gene is TRBV6-4, the J gene TRBJ2-1, with 11 bases fitting TRBD2. From germline, CDR1 is MRHNA and CDR2 SNTAGT. After removal of 4 bases from V and 5 bases from J, the junction contained 7 bases not matched to a gene. The CDR3 runs 16 residues. The CDR3 protein is CASSGGTSGHDNEQFF. The CDR3 nucleotides read TGTGCCAGCAGTGGCGGGACTAGCGGACATGACAATGAGCAGTTCTTC.